Included here is one T cell receptor (beta chain) sequence, with context. This clone has ten or more counts. Its antigen is still unknown. Per-base quality was not reported, and no clone a single base away is much larger than it. The sample has other DNA sequences that encode this CDR3 too. This specimen belongs to a study of beta chain features in type 1 diabetes (dated by TCRdb to the late 2010s). Study-wide context: Mean age, gender distribution, total cell number and subset yield were not different between patients and healthy donors. Across all samples, about 110 million sorted cells were examined, and cell number per subset correlated strongly with RNA yield. Regulatory and stem cell-like memory subsets were isolated from only 8 patients and roughly 8 healthy donors, whereas naive and central memory subsets came from all 28 donors. In the study, recently diagnosed type 1 diabetes patients and matched healthy donors were compared on the TCRB repertoires of their sorted circulating CD4+ T cell subsets. Overall results and qualifications from the work: Because the HLA sub-analyses included only small numbers of individuals, any influence of HLA type on TCRB rearrangement was left unresolved. At VDJ recombination sites, patients with type 1 diabetes made fewer insertions and deleted more nucleotides, a pattern implying thymic rearrangement abnormalities. Naive, central memory and regulatory TCRB repertoires appeared more similar among patients than among healthy donors. Because cDNA was sequenced instead of genomic DNA, highly expressing activated cells could be over-represented, though the groups showed no difference in activation or CD3 levels. PCR might favor shorter templates, but patient and control samples were amplified and corrected together, so any skew would affect both groups equally. In all four CD4+ subsets, TCRB CDR3 length was moderately but significantly shorter in type 1 diabetes patients.

V is shortened by 3 bases, J by 5 bases, and the region joining them spans 5 bases. Taken from the germline V gene (reference sequence), the CDR1 and CDR2 loops are DFQATT and SNEGSKA. The CDR3 runs 11 residues from the cysteine to the phenylalanine. Only CDR3 DNA remains: 33 bases, in frame from the first base. Each donor gave one peripheral blood draw, approximately 110 mL on average, collected into heparinised tubes. A BD FACSAria II was used to sort naive, central memory, regulatory and stem cell-like memory CD4+ T cells with a panel that included CD45RO, CCR7, CD25, CD127, CD95 and CD27. All sorted populations exceeded 95% purity. Right away, PBMCs were isolated by Lymphoprep density gradient centrifugation and were stained directly, with no culture step. To minimize batch effects, samples were stained and sorted in pairs, one healthy donor with one patient per experiment. The entire amount of isolated RNA was reverse transcribed using the High Capacity cDNA Reverse Transcription Kit, so the sequenced TCRB transcripts were expressed ones. Naive, central memory and regulatory T cell samples underwent deep immunoSEQ sequencing, averaging around 4 million total reads per sample. Sorted cells were lysed in RLT buffer, and RNA was extracted using DNase-treated RNeasy Micro or Mini kits according to cell number. Each cell subset was processed on its own to prevent cross-contamination, while patient and healthy donor samples were processed together. The immunoSEQ multiplex PCR was used to amplify TCRB sequences from cDNA, yielding 87-bp fragments that span the CDR3 region. Sequencing of the amplicons was done on the Illumina HiSeq platform. Regarding the original processing steps: PCR bias was corrected computationally using synthetic template baselines, and reads within Hamming distance 2 were collapsed, with unmergeable singletons discarded. Reads were aligned against IMGT so that V, D and J genes, CDR3 length and insertions or deletions at six rearrangement sites could be assigned. Within each subset, clonotype counts were normalized to the number of sorted cells before true diversity and Gini coefficients were calculated with the tcR R package. The overlap coefficient, calculated on TCRB nucleotide sequences, was used to quantify repertoire sharing. TCRdb obtained this table from immuneACCESS and retained in-frame rearrangements with V and J assigned. These tables miss some clones; where compared with another copy, unresolved V genes account for less than half of the shortfall, and the remainder is unexplained. V, J and clone size reflect that table, while D and trimming were determined from the DNA. The sample yields about 210,000 clones; under 13% were counted once. The ten largest clones capture roughly 1.3% of the sample.

The sample consisted of central memory CD4+ T cells from blood. The chain joins TRBV20-1 to TRBJ1-5; no D gene call is confident. The clonotype comes from a man between 18 and 29 years old in good health. The CDR3 protein sequence reads: CSASQDQPQHF. DNA sequence: TGCAGTGCTAGTCAGGATCAGCCCCAGCATTTT.